The 18 T cell receptor beta chains below all came from one sample that was sequenced in a study of shared clonotypes between healthy human individuals (TCRdb year 2020). Library preparation used the immunoSEQ multiplex PCR assay. Imported from immuneACCESS, the table was reduced by TCRdb to in-frame sequences with V and J called. These copies leave out some clones; in studies compared against another copy, an unresolved V gene accounts for under half, and the cause of the remainder is not known. Present in this sample are about 1.1 million clones, roughly 77% of which were seen just once. The ten largest make up roughly 0.9% of the sample. The sequenced sample was memory CD4+ T cells from PBMCs. The cell subset or site label, as the study defines it: CD45RA-negative fraction. The origin of the receptors is a man between 18 and 35 years old in good health. Some clones in this sample may be carry-over from other donors' samples.

The V gene is TRBV7-9, the J gene TRBJ1-2; D is unclear. Germline V gene sequence: CDR1 SEHNR, CDR2 FQNEAQ (reference sequence). CDR3 size: 14 residues. The V end lost 2 bases, the J end lost 8 bases, and 15 bases lay between the germline ends. The DNA of the CDR3 is TGTGCCAGCAGCTTAACCCCAACGAGGAAAGGCTACACCTTC. It codes for CASSLTPTRKGYTF.

The chain recombines TRBV21-1 with TRBJ2-7; the tabulated D call, TRBD2, remains unverified against the DNA. TRBV21-1 is an annotated pseudogene. The CDR3 has 15 amino acids. The CDR3 loop reads CASSKRGSLTYEQYF. In DNA form, the CDR3 reads TGTGCCAGCAGCAAACGAGGGAGTCTGACTTACGAGCAGTACTTC.

The chain uses TRBV2 and TRBJ2-2; perhaps D is TRBD1 or TRBD2 (5 bases each). CDR1 is SNHLY, CDR2 FYNNEI, per germline. The CDR3 loop spans 13 amino acids. V was clipped by 6 bases and J by 7 bases, with 12 bases between them. CDR3 sequence: CASRGDPYGELFF. CDR3 sequence (DNA): TGTGCCAGCAGAGGGGACCCCTACGGGGAGCTGTTTTTT. The full variable domain, completed using reference TRBV2 and TRBJ2-2, is EPEVTQTPSHQVTQMGQEVILRCVPISNHLYFYWYRQILGQKVEFLVSFYNNEISEKSEIFDDQFSVERPDGSNFTLKIRSTKLEDSAMYFCASRGDPYGELFFGEGSRLTVL.

This clone is a singleton in its sample. The chain couples TRBV5-4 to TRBJ2-5; tentatively, D is TRBD1 (5 bases). The CDR3 is made up of 13 amino acids. Germline V lookup: CDR1 SGHNT, CDR2 YYREEE (reference sequence). V lost 2 bases to trimming and J lost 3 bases, with 8 bases between them. The CDR3 sequence: CASSLGVEETQYF. In DNA form, the CDR3 reads TGTGCCAGCAGCTTAGGGGTGGAAGAGACCCAGTACTTC.

This clone was detected only a few times. This may be a read error: a much more frequent sequence differs by one nucleotide. CDR3 protein: CASSLGADTQYF. The CDR3 coding sequence is TGTGCCAGCAGCTTAGGCGCAGATACGCAGTATTTT. The rearrangement uses TRBV13 and TRBJ2-3, with no clear D. V shed 0 bases and J shed 4 bases, with 2 bases lying between them. Germline CDR1 reads PRHDT; CDR2 reads FYEKMQ (reference sequence). CDR3 length equals 12 residues.

The chain couples TRBV4-2 to TRBJ1-5; 8 positions match TRBD1. From germline, CDR1 is LGHNA and CDR2 YNFKEQ. This CDR3 region has 14 residues. V lost 6 bases and J lost 7; bases outside the gene matches: 8. The CDR3 DNA sequence: TGTGCCAGCAGTGAGACAGGGGAACGGCAGCCCCAGCATTTT. It codes for CASSETGERQPQHF.

The rearrangement links TRBV4-2 to TRBJ2-4; the D is unclear. CDR3 length: 17 residues. The V gene lost 2 bases and the J gene lost 0 bases, with 14 bases spanning the gap. Germline assignment: CDR1 LGHNA and CDR2 YNFKEQ. CDR3 protein: CASSQQAGSLAKNIQYF. The CDR3 bases are TGTGCCAGCAGCCAACAGGCCGGGTCGCTAGCCAAAAACATTCAGTACTTC.

This clone was found a few times. The chain is built from TRBV28 and TRBJ2-5; TRBD2 aligns across 12 bases. V shed 5 bases and J 7 bases; nucleotides not matched to a gene: 14. Germline V gene sequence: CDR1 MDHEN, CDR2 SYDVKM. This CDR3 has 17 residues. The CDR3, as DNA: TGTGCCAGCAGTCCCCCAGGACTAGCGGGACGCTTTGGGACCCAGTACTTC. It translates to CASSPPGLAGRFGTQYF.

The chain employs TRBV6-1 and TRBJ1-2; D is undetermined. The CDR3 runs 14 residues. V was pared by 0 bases and J by 10 bases, with 15 bases between. CDR1 is MNHNS and CDR2 is SASEGT in the germline V gene. This chain's CDR3 is CASSEAHLTGTYTF. The DNA of the CDR3 is TGTGCCAGCAGTGAAGCGCATCTGACGGGAACCTACACCTTC.

V is TRBV10-2 and J is TRBJ2-7, with 8 bases that match TRBD1. The ends lost 6 bases at V and 7 bases at J; junction bases unmatched: 11. This CDR3 is built from 14 residues. Germline V gene data show CDR1 as WSHSY and CDR2 as SAAADI. The CDR3 sequence is CASSDRTGSGEQYF. CDR3 DNA sequence: TGCGCCAGCAGCGACCGGACAGGGTCGGGGGAGCAGTACTTC.

This chain uses TRBV29-1 with TRBJ1-2, with 9 bases fitting TRBD1. V lost 8 bases, J lost 3 bases, and 4 bases stayed unmatched. From germline, CDR1 is SQVTM and CDR2 ANQGSEA. The CDR3 sequence is 12 residues long. CDR3 sequence reads: CSTWTGDYGYTF. CDR3 nucleotide sequence: TGCAGCACCTGGACAGGGGACTATGGCTACACCTTC.

Turning to this clone: This clone may be a read error of a much larger clone one base away. The chain is built from TRBV7-9 and TRBJ1-5; D gene ambiguous. The CDR3 covers 12 residues. Germline CDR1 SEHNR, CDR2 FQNEAQ (reference sequence). The V and J ends lost 4 bases and 5 bases respectively, with 6 bases between them. The CDR3: CASSSRDQPQHF. In DNA form, the CDR3 reads TGTGCCAGCAGCTCAAGGGATCAGCCCCAGCATTTT. The full variable domain, with the rest looked up from reference TRBV7-9 and TRBJ1-5, is DTGVSQNPRHKITKRGQNVTFRCDPISEHNRLYWYRQTLGQGPEFLTYFQNEAQLEKSRLLSDRFSAERPKGSFSTLEIQRTEQGDSAMYLCASSSRDQPQHFGDGTRLSIL.

V usage is TRBV11-2 and J usage is TRBJ2-7; D is perhaps TRBD2 (7 bases). In germline, CDR1 is SGHAT, CDR2 FQNNGV. Trimming removed 3 bases from V and 4 bases from J, with 19 bases in between. CDR3 size: 16 residues. The CDR3 DNA sequence: TGTGCCAGCAGCTTGTCGGGCGGGGGCGGAGTTTACGAGCAGTACTTC. Residues: CASSLSGGGGVYEQYF. Full variable domain (outside the CDR3, taken from reference TRBV11-2 and TRBJ2-7): EAGVAQSPRYKIIEKRQSVAFWCNPISGHATLYWYQQILGQGPKLLIQFQNNGVVDDSQLPKDRFSAERLKGVDSTLKIQPAKLEDSAVYLCASSLSGGGGVYEQYFGPGTRLTVT.

This clone was counted a few times. The V call is TRBV6-1, the J call TRBJ1-1; weak D call: TRBD1 (6 bases). Germline CDR1 and CDR2: MNHNS and SASEGT. The CDR3 sequence is 14 residues long. Trimming left V 6 bases short and J 0 bases short, with 11 bases between. The CDR3 spells CASSAGQLNTEAFF. The CDR3 DNA reads as TGTGCCAGCAGCGCAGGACAGCTGAACACTGAAGCTTTCTTT.

J is TRBJ1-6 and V is TRBV30; D is possibly TRBD1 (6 bases). The CDR3 extends over 15 amino acids. In germline, CDR1 is GTSNPN, CDR2 SVGIG (reference sequence). Trimming pared 4 bases from V and 6 bases from J, leaving 16 bases between. Here the CDR3 DNA reads TGTGCCTGGATGGTCGGTGGGACAACTAATTCACCCCTCCACTTT. Amino acid sequence: CAWMVGGTTNSPLHF.

J is TRBJ2-7 and V is TRBV11-1; D perhaps matches TRBD2 (5 bases). With 6 bases removed from V and 6 bases from J, the gap between germline ends came to 18 bases. CDR1 is SGHAT and CDR2 is FQDESV in the germline V gene (reference sequence). The CDR3 runs to 14 residues. The CDR3 nucleotides read TGTGCCAGCAGAGGAGAGTATAGGGCGGGCGAGCAGTACTTC. Translation gives CASRGEYRAGEQYF.

The chain recombines TRBV5-1 with TRBJ1-2; D remains ambiguous. Looked up from germline, CDR1 is SGHRS and CDR2 is YFSETQ. The CDR3 has 12 residues. V shed 0 bases and J shed 4 bases, with 4 bases lying between them. The CDR3 loop reads CASSLDFYGYTF. The CDR3, as DNA: TGCGCCAGCAGCTTGGATTTCTATGGCTACACCTTC.

The sample holds a few counts of this clone. This chain links TRBV6-1 with TRBJ1-2; D is ambiguous. V shed 4 bases and J shed 8 bases, with 20 bases lying between them. Germline V CDR1 and CDR2: MNHNS, SASEGT. This CDR3 has 15 amino acids. The CDR3 DNA reads as TGTGCCAGCAGTGGGTCGGGGATCAGTCAAGGAGGCTACACCTTC. Encoded protein: CASSGSGISQGGYTF.